The next 25 T cell receptor beta chains were all read from a single sample in a study of T cells after yellow fever vaccination. One entry per CDR3 protein results from TCRdb running MiXCR on the 5' RACE reads. Among tens of thousands of distinct CDR3 sequences listed, around 6.9% were seen once. Material: CD8+ T cells sorted from PBMCs, obtained 4 to 5 days after the first yellow fever vaccination. The origin of the receptors is a man aged 18 to 29 who received the YFV17D yellow fever vaccine.

This clonotype was picked up many times. The rearrangement uses TRBV5-6 and TRBJ2-3; tentatively, D is TRBD1 or TRBD2 (5 bases each). With 1 base removed from V and 3 bases from J, the gap between germline ends came to 12 bases. The CDR3 sequence is 15 residues long. Germline V lookup: CDR1 SGHDT, CDR2 YYEEEE. The CDR3 protein is CASSLWGIGTDTQYF. The CDR3 DNA sequence: TGTGCCAGCAGCTTGTGGGGGATCGGGACAGATACGCAGTATTTT.

The genes are TRBV25-1 and TRBJ2-7; D is possibly TRBD1 (6 bases). The V gene lost 6 bases and the J gene lost 3 bases, with 15 bases spanning the gap. CDR1 and CDR2 from the germline V gene are MGHDK and SYGVNS. The CDR3 totals 14 residues. CDR3 sequence: CASREGRGNYEQYF. The CDR3 nucleotides read TGTGCCAGCAGGGAAGGCAGGGGCAACTACGAGCAGTACTTC.

This clonotype was seen a handful of times. The chain is built from TRBV12-3 or TRBV12-4 and TRBJ1-5; tentative D call: TRBD1 (6 bases). CDR3 length: 16 residues. V lost 7 bases and J 0 bases, leaving 16 bases between the germline ends. The CDR3 reads CASMGPGHHSNQPQHF. Here the CDR3 DNA reads TGTGCCAGCATGGGGCCGGGACATCATAGCAATCAGCCCCAGCATTTT.

This clonotype was detected ten times or more. The rearrangement uses TRBV27 and TRBJ2-7; 7 bases are a match to TRBD1. V lost 5 bases, J lost 0 bases, and 7 bases stayed unmatched. This CDR3 comprises 15 residues. Germline assignment: CDR1 MNHEY and CDR2 SMNVEV (reference sequence). The CDR3 nucleotides are TGTGCCAGCAGTCCCAGACAGGGCCTCTCCTACGAGCAGTACGTC. Translated: CASSPRQGLSYEQYV.

J is TRBJ1-1 and V is TRBV6-5; D is unclear. Germline V lookup: CDR1 MNHEY, CDR2 SVGAGI. The CDR3 has 14 amino acids. Trimming removed 2 bases from V and 4 bases from J, with 11 bases in between. The CDR3 DNA reads as TGTGCCAGCAGTTACAACGGGCGGGGCACTGAAGCTTTCTTT. It encodes CASSYNGRGTEAFF.

This clonotype appeared many times. The chain carries TRBV12-3 or TRBV12-4 and TRBJ1-5; D is possibly TRBD1 (6 bases). The V and J ends lost 3 bases and 2 bases respectively, with 8 bases between them. CDR3 length: 14 residues. The CDR3 here is CASSFHRGNQPQHF. The DNA for the CDR3 is TGTGCCAGCAGTTTCCACAGGGGCAATCAGCCCCAGCATTTT.

At least ten counts were recorded for this clonotype. The chain couples TRBV27 to TRBJ2-3, with 7 positions matching TRBD2. CDR3 length: 13 residues. In germline, CDR1 is MNHEY, CDR2 SMNVEV (reference sequence). V dropped 4 bases and J dropped 5; count of bases not matched to a gene: 3. CDR3 in amino acids: CASSSLAKDTQYF. The CDR3 coding sequence is TGTGCCAGCAGTTCACTAGCGAAAGATACGCAGTATTTT.

J is TRBJ2-5 and V is TRBV7-9, with unresolved D. The length of the CDR3 is 16 residues. Germline V gene data show CDR1 as SEHNR and CDR2 as FQNEAQ (reference sequence). The ends were cut back, 3 bases at V and 5 bases at J, with 19 bases in the middle. CDR3 sequence (DNA): TGTGCCAGCAGCTTCGGGCCCGGTCGTGACGTTGAGACCCAGTACTTC. Translating gives CASSFGPGRDVETQYF.

There are many counts of this clonotype. V gene TRBV7-9 combines with J gene TRBJ2-5; 7 positions match TRBD1. This CDR3 is built from 13 residues. From germline, CDR1 is SEHNR and CDR2 FQNEAQ (reference sequence). J lost 4 bases, V lost 8 bases, and 7 bases had no gene match. Here the CDR3 DNA reads TGTGCCAGCTTACAGGGGCCGCTAGAGACCCAGTACTTC. Translated, it gives CASLQGPLETQYF.

The chain joins TRBV7-9 to TRBJ2-1; weak D call: TRBD1 (5 bases). This CDR3 is 15 amino acids long. CDR1 is SEHNR, CDR2 FQNEAQ, per germline (reference sequence). V gave up 7 bases and J gave up 2 bases, with 15 bases separating them. CDR3 DNA sequence: TGTGCCAGCACTGTACTTAAGGGGACCTACAATGAGCAGTTCTTC. Protein product: CASTVLKGTYNEQFF.

The rearrangement uses TRBV4-3 and TRBJ2-7, with D hard to call. The germline gives CDR1 LGHNA, CDR2 YSLEER. V lost 1 base and J 4 bases, leaving 14 bases between the germline ends. The CDR3 loop spans 15 amino acids. Written as DNA, the CDR3 is TGCGCCAGCAGCCAAGCCCGGACGGTTGGATACGAGCAGTACTTC. Protein sequence: CASSQARTVGYEQYF.

This clonotype has more than one count but fewer than ten. The genes are TRBV6-2 or TRBV6-3 and TRBJ2-1, with 7 positions matching TRBD1. The CDR3 has 16 amino acids. From germline, CDR1 is MNHEY and CDR2 SVGEGT. V gave up 6 bases and J gave up 2 bases; unmatched junction bases: 10. The CDR3 bases are TGTGCCAGCAGCCAGGGGGTCCGCGCTGCCTACAATGAGCAGTTCTTC. Its protein is CASSQGVRAAYNEQFF.

This clonotype came up a few times. With a much larger clone just one base away, this may be a read error. The J gene is TRBJ2-7, the V gene TRBV5-5; D is unclear. Trimming cost V 0 bases and J 4 bases, with 5 bases left between them. Germline loops: CDR1 SGHKS, CDR2 YYEKEE (reference sequence). The CDR3 length is 12 residues. CDR3 coding DNA: TGTGCCAGCAGCTTGGGAGATTACGAGCAGTACGTC. Its protein product is CASSLGDYEQYV.

Ten or more counts support this clonotype. This chain connects TRBV10-3 to TRBJ2-2, with D hard to call. The CDR3 length is 13 residues. The V gene lost 6 bases and the J gene lost 1 base, with 6 bases spanning the gap. Germline V lookup: CDR1 ENHRY, CDR2 SYGVKD. The CDR3 DNA is TGTGCCATCAGCCCGGGGAACACCGGGGAGCTGTTTTTT. Its translation is CAISPGNTGELFF.

The chain links TRBV11-2 to TRBJ2-7; TRBD2 matches at 7 bases. Germline CDR1 and CDR2: SGHAT and FQNNGV. V was clipped by 4 bases and J by 4 bases; unmatched bases: 13. The CDR3 consists of 16 residues. The CDR3 DNA is TGTGCCAGCAGCTCAGTGGGGGGGGATCTACCGTACGAGCAGTACTTC. Protein sequence: CASSSVGGDLPYEQYF.

This clonotype was detected a few times. The chain is built from TRBV9 and TRBJ1-6; tentatively, D is TRBD1 (5 bases). The CDR3 runs to 15 residues. Germline CDR1 SGDLS, CDR2 YYNGEE. V was pared by 0 bases and J by 8 bases, with 12 bases between. DNA for the CDR3: TGTGCCAGCAGCGTAGCTGGGGCCCCCTATTCACCCCTCCACTTT. The encoded protein is CASSVAGAPYSPLHF.

This clonotype came up many times. The rearrangement joins TRBV18 to TRBJ2-5; D not resolved. CDR3 length: 14 residues. The V and J ends lost 0 bases and 2 bases respectively, with 7 bases between them. The germline gives CDR1 KGHSH, CDR2 LQKENI. The CDR3 reads CASSPPHNQETQYF. The DNA for the CDR3 is TGTGCCAGCTCACCACCGCACAATCAAGAGACCCAGTACTTC.

The chain recombines TRBV7-8 with TRBJ2-1, with D possibly matching TRBD2 (6 bases). Germline assignment: CDR1 SGHVS and CDR2 FQNEAQ. The length of the CDR3 is 15 residues. V was pared by 0 bases and J by 4 bases, with 10 bases between. In nucleotides, the CDR3 is TGTGCCAGCAGCTTAGCGGAGGGGTTGTACAATGAGCAGTTCTTC. It encodes CASSLAEGLYNEQFF.

This clonotype was seen many times. The gene calls are TRBV6-5 and TRBJ2-2, with unresolved D. Trimming removed 4 bases from V and 2 bases from J, with 11 bases in between. Germline CDR1 is MNHEY and CDR2 is SVGAGI. The CDR3 has 15 amino acids. CDR3 amino acids: CASSFGISNTGELFF. CDR3 DNA: TGTGCCAGCAGTTTTGGTATCAGCAACACCGGGGAGCTGTTTTTT.

There are many counts of this clonotype. The chain carries TRBV12-3 or TRBV12-4 and TRBJ2-7; D uncertain. V was pared by 3 bases and J by 2 bases, with 11 bases between. The CDR3 is 14 residues long. The CDR3: CASSFEAGPYEQYF. The CDR3 DNA is TGTGCCAGCAGTTTCGAAGCAGGACCCTACGAGCAGTACTTC.

This clonotype was picked up a small number of times. The V gene is TRBV11-1, the J gene TRBJ2-1, with a weak D call TRBD2 (5 bases). This CDR3 has 16 residues. V lost 1 base and J 0 bases, leaving 10 bases between the germline ends. CDR1 is SGHAT and CDR2 is FQDESV in the germline V gene (reference sequence). CDR3 sequence (DNA): TGTGCCAGCAGCTTAGGACTGGGGAGCTCCTACAATGAGCAGTTCTTC. It translates to CASSLGLGSSYNEQFF.

This clonotype was detected only a few times. The chain joins TRBV7-9 to TRBJ1-5, with D uncertain. CDR3 size: 13 residues. V lost 2 bases, J lost 1 base, and 3 bases lay in between. Germline CDR1 is SEHNR and CDR2 is FQNEAQ (reference sequence). Here the CDR3 DNA reads TGTGCCAGCAGCTTATCGAGCAATCAGCCCCAGCATTTT. Its protein product is CASSLSSNQPQHF.

This clonotype was observed a few times. The rearrangement joins TRBV28 to TRBJ1-4, with TRBD1 matching 7 bases. The ends lost 3 bases at V and 6 bases at J; junction bases unmatched: 7. This CDR3 spans 15 amino acids. Germline V CDR1 and CDR2: MDHEN, SYDVKM. CDR3 region: CASSLTAGGDEKLFF. Written as DNA, the CDR3 is TGTGCCAGCAGTTTGACAGCAGGGGGTGATGAAAAACTGTTTTTT.

This clonotype was detected a few times. V and J are TRBV11-2 and TRBJ2-7; D not resolved. Germline CDR1 is SGHAT and CDR2 is FQNNGV. This CDR3 has 13 residues. Trimming took off 2 bases at V and 3 bases at J, with 8 bases between the two ends. The CDR3 DNA sequence: TGTGCCAGCAGCTTAACAGCCCTCTACGAGCAGTACGTC. Translating it yields CASSLTALYEQYV.

This clonotype was recorded many times. The chain has TRBV6-5 and TRBJ1-5, with TRBD1 matching over 7 bases. The CDR3 has 17 amino acids. V shed 2 bases, J shed 0 bases, and the junction held 7 bases outside the gene matches. Germline CDR1 reads MNHEY; CDR2 reads SVGAGI. In nucleotides, the CDR3 is TGTGCCAGCAGTTACCAGGGGGGTTCCTATAGCAATCAGCCCCAGCATTTT. Translated, it gives CASSYQGGSYSNQPQHF.